Listed below are T cell receptor beta chains from one sample, sequenced in a study of cytomegalovirus exposure and HLA in healthy donors. The assay was immunoSEQ multiplex PCR, and TCRdb's table has in-frame clones only and misses some. This table has around 200,000 clones, about 80% appearing once. Sequenced sample: PBMCs. These receptors all come from a boy aged 10-17 years in good health and CMV-seronegative. The CDR3 runs from the conserved cysteine through the conserved F or W. A D gene is named only where the DNA matches it firmly. Size tells how often a clone was seen (once, few, many) or the class of an expanded clone, and some rows leave it out.

.,.,TRBJ1-3,TRBV11-2,CASRPSGTENTIYF,TGTGCCAGCAGACCATCCGGGACTGAAAACACCATATATTTT
.,.,TRBJ1-1,TRBV30,CVGGGETEAFF,TGTGTTGGTGGCGGAGAGACTGAAGCTTTCTTT
.,TRBD1,TRBJ2-7,TRBV29-1,CSVEDQGAEQYF,TGCAGCGTTGAAGACCAGGGGGCTGAGCAGTACTTC
few,TRBD2,TRBJ2-5,TRBV7-2,CASSLGLAGLETQYF,TGTGCCAGCAGCTTAGGGCTAGCGGGGTTAGAGACCCAGTACTTC
.,.,TRBJ1-6,TRBV15,CAASQGGLYNSPLHF,TGTGCCGCATCACAGGGTGGGCTCTATAATTCACCCCTCCACTTT
.,TRBD1,TRBJ1-5,TRBV19,CASSIDPKGAGQPQHF,TGTGCCAGTAGTATAGATCCGAAGGGGGCAGGTCAGCCCCAGCATTTT
.,TRBD1,TRBJ1-2,TRBV30,CAWRGRTGGGYGYTF,TGTGCCTGGAGGGGCCGGACAGGGGGCGGGTATGGCTACACCTTC
few,TRBD2,TRBJ2-1,TRBV6-1,CASSVGREGNEQFF,TGTGCCAGCAGTGTGGGCAGGGAGGGGAATGAGCAGTTCTTC
.,TRBD2,TRBJ2-1,TRBV7-6,CASSLLLAPSSYNEQFF,TGTGCCAGCAGCTTATTACTAGCGCCGAGCTCCTACAATGAGCAGTTCTTC
.,TRBD1,TRBJ1-6,TRBV27,CASSLLQGNSPLHF,TGTGCCAGCAGCCTCCTACAGGGGAATTCACCCCTCCACTTT
once,.,TRBJ1-3,TRBV6-5,CASTTAGGNTIYF,TGTGCCAGCACGACAGCTGGAGGAAACACCATATATTTT
few,.,TRBJ1-1,TRBV6-6,CASSTGQDMNTEAFF,TGTGCCAGCAGTACGGGCCAGGACATGAACACTGAAGCTTTCTTT
.,TRBD1,TRBJ1-1,TRBV7-9,CSSSQETGTANTEAFF,TGTTCCAGCAGCCAAGAGACAGGGACGGCGAACACTGAAGCTTTCTTT
.,.,TRBJ2-2,TRBV4-1,CASSQEGLPNTGELFF,TGCGCCAGCAGCCAGGAGGGACTCCCGAACACCGGGGAGCTGTTTTTT
few,.,TRBJ1-2,TRBV30,CAWSANWDILYYTF,TGTGCCTGGAGCGCAAACTGGGACATACTTTACTACACCTTC
.,.,TRBJ1-1,TRBV13,CASSLGLKRGSTEAFF,TGTGCCAGCAGCTTAGGCCTAAAGAGGGGGAGCACTGAAGCTTTCTTT
.,.,TRBJ1-2,TRBV27,CASGDYNYGYTF,TGTGCCAGCGGGGACTACAACTATGGCTACACCTTC
.,TRBD2,TRBJ2-5,TRBV4-1,CASSQTGGGVETQYF,TGCGCCAGCAGCCAAACGGGCGGGGGGGTGGAGACCCAGTACTTC
.,.,TRBJ2-7,TRBV30,CAFEPDIYEQYF,TGTGCCTTCGAACCGGACATCTACGAGCAGTACTTC
.,.,TRBJ1-2,TRBV7-9,CSSSPSRVGYTF,TGTTCCAGCAGCCCAAGTCGGGTTGGCTACACCTTC
.,.,TRBJ1-1,TRBV6-1,CASSGVGGNTEAFF,TGTGCCAGCAGTGGGGTGGGGGGAAACACTGAAGCTTTCTTT
.,TRBD2,TRBJ2-3,TRBV18,CASSPSASGSGDTQYF,TGTGCCAGCTCACCCTCGGCTAGCGGGAGTGGAGATACGCAGTATTTT
.,.,TRBJ1-2,TRBV21-1,CASSPVGWTGDYGYTF,TGTGCCAGCAGCCCGGTGGGTTGGACAGGGGACTATGGCTACACCTTC
.,.,TRBJ2-1,TRBV6-5,CASTFSVTNEQFF,TGTGCCAGCACGTTTAGCGTAACGAATGAGCAGTTCTTC
.,TRBD2,TRBJ2-2,TRBV7-6,CASSFTSGETNTGELFF,TGTGCCAGCAGCTTTACTAGCGGGGAGACGAACACCGGGGAGCTGTTTTTT
.,.,TRBJ2-4,TRBV7-9,CASSFWTEKNIQYF,TGTGCCAGCAGCTTCTGGACAGAAAAAAACATTCAGTACTTC
.,TRBD2,TRBJ2-5,TRBV11-2,CASSLERGGETQYF,TGTGCCAGCAGCTTAGAGCGGGGGGGAGAGACCCAGTACTTC
once,.,TRBJ1-1,TRBV4-1,CASSQGAGTTEAFF,TGCGCCAGCAGCCAAGGGGCGGGTACGACTGAAGCTTTCTTT
.,.,TRBJ1-2,TRBV2,CASREAWGLGGYTF,TGTGCCAGCCGGGAGGCCTGGGGGCTAGGTGGCTACACCTTC
.,TRBD1,TRBJ1-2,TRBV9,CASSFVIGQGAIHYGYTF,TGTGCCAGCAGCTTCGTTATAGGACAGGGGGCAATCCACTATGGCTACACCTTC
.,TRBD2,TRBJ2-1,TRBV9,CASSVPGLAGVSEQFF,TGTGCCAGCAGCGTACCGGGACTAGCGGGAGTAAGTGAGCAGTTCTTC
.,.,TRBJ2-1,TRBV2,CASSELDGRYNEQFF,TGTGCCAGCAGTGAACTAGACGGAAGATACAATGAGCAGTTCTTC
few,.,TRBJ2-7,TRBV4-2,CASSQDYRESYEQYF,TGTGCCAGCAGCCAAGATTACAGGGAATCCTACGAGCAGTACTTC
.,TRBD1,TRBJ2-7,TRBV5-6,CASGGTGYEQYF,TGTGCCAGCGGGGGGACAGGGTACGAGCAGTACTTC
.,.,TRBJ1-2,TRBV6-1,CASSLLLRANYGYTF,TGTGCCAGCAGTCTTCTTCTCCGAGCTAACTATGGCTACACCTTC
.,TRBD1,TRBJ2-7,TRBV9,CASSGGRDRGRREQYF,TGTGCCAGCAGCGGTGGAAGGGACAGGGGAAGGCGAGAGCAGTACTTC
.,TRBD2,TRBJ2-5,TRBV6-1,CASNGGGYQETQYF,TGTGCCAGCAATGGCGGGGGTTACCAAGAGACCCAGTACTTC
.,.,TRBJ1-2,TRBV6-1,CASRTSVRYGYTF,TGTGCCAGCAGGACATCAGTACGCTATGGCTACACCTTC
few,TRBD1,TRBJ1-1,TRBV19,CASTTPQGTGRNTEAFF,TGTGCCAGTACCACTCCCCAAGGGACAGGGAGGAACACTGAAGCTTTCTTT
.,.,TRBJ2-7,TRBV19,CASSLSTWSEQYF,TGTGCCAGTAGTTTGTCTACGTGGTCCGAGCAGTACTTC
.,.,TRBJ2-7,TRBV15,CATSRDGEIGEQYF,TGTGCCACCAGCAGAGATGGGGAGATTGGCGAGCAGTACTTC
.,TRBD1,TRBJ1-1,TRBV18,CASSPGQGASTEAFF,TGTGCCAGCTCACCAGGACAGGGGGCAAGCACTGAAGCTTTCTTT
.,TRBD2,TRBJ2-1,TRBV6-4,CASSELAGVSYNEQFF,TGTGCCAGCAGTGAACTAGCGGGAGTATCCTACAATGAGCAGTTCTTC
.,.,TRBJ1-6,TRBV7-6,CASSLTREFNSPLHF,TGTGCCAGCAGCTTAACGAGAGAGTTTAATTCACCCCTCCACTTT
.,.,TRBJ1-3,TRBV9,CASSESDFSMGGNTIYF,TGTGCCAGCAGTGAAAGCGATTTCTCAATGGGTGGAAACACCATATATTTT
once,.,TRBJ1-3,TRBV10-3,CAINQNGPGEGNTIYF,TGTGCCATCAACCAAAACGGCCCGGGAGAGGGAAACACCATATATTTT
.,.,TRBJ2-7,TRBV9,CASSVEGGPGEQYF,TGTGCCAGCAGCGTAGAAGGAGGACCGGGCGAGCAGTACTTC
.,TRBD1,TRBJ1-2,TRBV7-9,CASSLGGQGSGYTF,TGTGCCAGCAGCTTAGGGGGACAGGGGTCTGGCTACACCTTC
.,.,TRBJ1-1,TRBV11-3,CASSLLRTAEAFF,TGTGCCAGCAGCTTATTACGGACAGCTGAAGCTTTCTTT
.,.,TRBJ1-4,TRBV10-3,CAISDTEGEKLFF,TGTGCCATCAGTGATACAGAAGGTGAAAAACTGTTTTTT
.,.,TRBJ1-2,TRBV9,CASSVDRSYTF,TGTGCCAGCAGCGTAGACAGGTCCTACACCTTC
.,.,TRBJ1-1,TRBV7-2,CASSLNRMNTEAFF,TGTGCCAGCAGCTTAAACAGAATGAACACTGAAGCTTTCTTT
.,.,TRBJ2-2,TRBV6-5,CASSPGHLNTGELFF,TGTGCCAGCAGCCCGGGACACCTTAACACCGGGGAGCTGTTTTTT
few,TRBD1,TRBJ2-3,TRBV7-7,CASSKRTGVGDTQYF,TGTGCTAGCAGTAAAAGGACAGGAGTTGGCGATACGCAGTATTTT
.,.,TRBJ2-5,TRBV7-3,CASSPLGGQETQYF,TGTGCCAGCAGCCCCCTGGGGGGTCAAGAGACCCAGTACTTC
.,.,TRBJ2-1,TRBV5-1,CASSQGDSYNEQFF,TGCGCCAGCAGCCAAGGGGACTCTTACAATGAGCAGTTCTTC
few,.,TRBJ2-2,TRBV5-1,CASSLATPTGELFF,TGCGCCAGCAGCTTGGCTACTCCCACCGGGGAGCTGTTTTTT
.,.,TRBJ1-6,TRBV19,CASSLSGNPNSPLHF,TGTGCCAGTAGTCTGTCGGGGAATCCCAATTCACCCCTCCACTTT
once,TRBD1,TRBJ2-2,TRBV7-8,CASSHGQGRITGELFF,TGTGCCAGCAGCCATGGACAGGGGAGGATCACCGGGGAGCTGTTTTTT
.,TRBD1,TRBJ2-1,TRBV29-1,CSVETPGQGQFF,TGCAGCGTTGAAACCCCAGGACAGGGGCAGTTCTTC